These T cell receptor beta chains were read from a single sample in a study of post-analysis software for immune sequencing data. MiXCR, applied by TCRdb to the PCR reads, yields one record per CDR3 protein. Here the sample spans approximately 770,000 distinct CDR3 sequences, roughly 50% being singletons. The sequenced material came from blood. The receptor source for this set is a girl aged 10 to 17 with multiple sclerosis. Both conserved end residues are part of each CDR3. A D gene is named only where the DNA matches it firmly. Not all rows give a size; the values are once, few, many and, for expanded clones, a class.

d_call	clone_size	v_call	j_call	cdr3_nt	cdr3_aa
-	-	TRBV4-3	TRBJ2-3	TGCGCCAGCAGCCAAAATTTCACAGATACGCAGTATTTT	CASSQNFTDTQYF
TRBD2	-	TRBV20-1	TRBJ2-1	TGCAGTGTCCCCCGGGAGGGGTTAACCTACAATGAGCAGTTCTTC	CSVPREGLTYNEQFF
-	-	TRBV20-1	TRBJ2-3	TGCAGTGTCAGGCAGAATACAGATACGCAGTATTTT	CSVRQNTDTQYF
TRBD1	-	TRBV20-1	TRBJ2-1	TGCAGTGCTAGAGTTCCGACAGGGGCCCCCTACAATGAGCAGTTCTTC	CSARVPTGAPYNEQFF
-	-	TRBV12-3/TRBV12-4	TRBJ1-1	TGTGCCAGCAGTTTAGTCCTAATGGGTGAAGCTTTCTTT	CASSLVLMGEAFF
TRBD2	-	TRBV5-1	TRBJ2-7	TGCGCCAGCAGCTTGGCACGGTCTAGCGGGAGTAATGGTTTCTACGAGCAGTACTTC	CASSLARSSGSNGFYEQYF
-	-	TRBV7-8	TRBJ2-7	TGTGCCAGCAGCTTAGGAGGGGATAGCGGTAGCTCCTACGAGCAGTACTTC	CASSLGGDSGSSYEQYF
-	few	TRBV10-3	TRBJ2-7	TGTGCCATCAGTGTGTCAGGAGGGGCCGAGCAGTACTTC	CAISVSGGAEQYF
-	many	TRBV7-2	TRBJ2-3	TGTGCCAGCAGCCTAGTCCGTCCAGATACGCAGTATTTT	CASSLVRPDTQYF
-	-	TRBV4-1	TRBJ2-3	TGCGCCAGCAGCCAAGAAGGGGGTGATCCTTCCACAGATACGCAGTATTTT	CASSQEGGDPSTDTQYF
TRBD2	many	TRBV29-1	TRBJ2-5	TGCAGCGTCCGACTAGCTGGAGAGACCCAGTACTTC	CSVRLAGETQYF
-	once	TRBV5-1	TRBJ1-2	TGCACCAGCAGCCTTGGCTGGGGACTTGCTAACTATGGCTACACCTTC	CTSSLGWGLANYGYTF
-	once	TRBV20-1	TRBJ2-7	TGCAGTGCCAGACTACTAGATCGCCACGAGCAGTACTTC	CSARLLDRHEQYF
-	-	TRBV7-9	TRBJ2-1	TGTGCCAGCAGCCCAGTCGGGGGACCAGCTTACAATGAGCAGTTCTTC	CASSPVGGPAYNEQFF
-	few	TRBV15	TRBJ2-3	TGTGCCACCAGCAGGCGGGACTTTTCGGATACGCAGTATTTT	CATSRRDFSDTQYF
TRBD2	-	TRBV9	TRBJ2-1	TGTGCCAGCAGCGTATCTGCGGGAGGGCGCAATGAGCAGTTCTTC	CASSVSAGGRNEQFF
-	many	TRBV20-1	TRBJ2-5	TGCAGTGCTAGTCAGGGTCAAGAGACCCAGTACTTC	CSASQGQETQYF
-	-	TRBV29-1	TRBJ2-1	TGCAGCGTTCGGACAGTATTCAATGAGCAGTTCTTC	CSVRTVFNEQFF
-	-	TRBV9	TRBJ1-5	TGTGCCAGCAGCCCCGACAGCTGGCAGCCCCAGCATTTT	CASSPDSWQPQHF
-	few	TRBV6-6	TRBJ2-3	TGTGCCAGCAGTTCGGGCGGGTTAGATACGCAGTATTTT	CASSSGGLDTQYF
TRBD2	-	TRBV20-1	TRBJ2-7	TGCAGTGCCCTACGGGGACTAGATGACTACGAGCAGTACTTC	CSALRGLDDYEQYF
-	few	TRBV9	TRBJ2-5	TGTGCCAGCAGCGTAGCCCCTAGCGGAGGGGGACAAGAGACCCAGTACTTC	CASSVAPSGGGQETQYF
-	few	TRBV4-3	TRBJ1-5	TGCGCCAGCAGCCAAGACAGGGGCGGTAGTCAGCCCCAGCATTTT	CASSQDRGGSQPQHF
TRBD2	-	TRBV15	TRBJ2-5	TGTGCCACCAGCAGTGATGGAGACGGGACTAGCGGGAGGGAGTACTTC	CATSSDGDGTSGREYF
-	-	TRBV6-4	TRBJ2-7	TGTGCCAGCAGTGACTCTCCTAGCGAGATTATAAGCTCCTACGAGCAGTACTTC	CASSDSPSEIISSYEQYF
TRBD1	-	TRBV5-1	TRBJ1-1	TGCGCCAGCAGCTTGGGACAGGGCGTATACGAGAACACTGAAGCTTTCTTT	CASSLGQGVYENTEAFF
-	-	TRBV5-1	TRBJ1-2	TGCGCCAGCACTCCGCGGGCCCGGGATGATGGCTACACCTTC	CASTPRARDDGYTF
-	few	TRBV29-1	TRBJ1-5	TGCAGCGCAGCGGATCATAGCAATCAGCCCCAGCATTTT	CSAADHSNQPQHF
TRBD2	few	TRBV7-8	TRBJ2-5	TGTGCCAGCAGCTTAGTGCCTAGCGGGAGGGGAGAGACCCAGTACTTC	CASSLVPSGRGETQYF
-	-	TRBV29-1	TRBJ2-5	TGCAGCGTTTCTGCCCAGTACTTC	CSVSAQYF
-	-	TRBV6-5	TRBJ2-3	TGTGCCAGCAGGCCTCACGGGACTGGAAATACGCAGTATTTT	CASRPHGTGNTQYF
TRBD1	few	TRBV10-2	TRBJ2-4	TGCGCCAGCAGTGAGCCGACCGGGACAGTGGATCAACTAGCCAAAAACATTCAGTACTTC	CASSEPTGTVDQLAKNIQYF
TRBD1	-	TRBV27	TRBJ2-7	TGTGCCAGCAGTCTCGGGACAGGGTTAGACGAGCAGTACTTC	CASSLGTGLDEQYF